Listed below are T cell receptor beta chains from one sample, sequenced in a study of cytomegalovirus exposure and HLA in healthy donors. Libraries were prepared by immunoSEQ multiplex PCR; TCRdb keeps only in-frame clonotypes and omits some of them. Among more than 80,000 clones listed, about 85% were seen once. What was sequenced was PBMCs. Every receptor here comes from a woman between 18 and 29 years old in good health and CMV-seropositive. Each CDR3 is given with its conserved first and last residue. D genes are given only for firm matches.

v_call	j_call	d_call	cdr3_length	cdr3_aa
TRBV7-8	TRBJ1-1	-	15	CASSLVAGVNTEAFF
TRBV7-2	TRBJ1-2	-	14	CASRTGGGTYGYTF
TRBV29-1	TRBJ2-2	-	14	CSVSGNLNTGELFF
TRBV7-9	TRBJ1-4	TRBD1	14	CASSLGGTGSILFF
TRBV15	TRBJ1-1	-	14	CATSRGGMNTEAFF
TRBV6-1	TRBJ2-7	-	12	CASRKGTYEQYF
TRBV6-5	TRBJ1-5	-	12	CASSYSGGAQHF
TRBV2	TRBJ1-4	-	15	CASSSSGWEGEKLFF
TRBV18	TRBJ1-1	TRBD1	13	CATTSGGYTEAFF
TRBV4-3	TRBJ1-4	TRBD1	15	CASSQEDRGGEKLFF
TRBV5-1	TRBJ1-2	-	14	CASSAGPGSYGYTF
TRBV6-5	TRBJ1-4	-	14	CASRPGTPNEKLFF
TRBV19	TRBJ2-1	-	15	CASSIRVSSYNEQFF
TRBV6-6	TRBJ1-5	-	16	CASRVTGPGRDQPQHF
TRBV6-1	TRBJ1-3	-	12	CASASIGNTIYF
TRBV6-5	TRBJ1-6	-	14	CASSYGQGNSPLHF
TRBV4-1	TRBJ1-5	TRBD1	15	CASSQARGGNQPQHF
TRBV13	TRBJ2-7	-	12	CASSLAGDEQYF
TRBV6-6	TRBJ1-4	-	14	CASKRDLSNEKLFF
TRBV6-6	TRBJ2-3	-	14	CASSYSGLRDTQYF
TRBV7-2	TRBJ2-7	-	13	CASSPGSWYEQYF
TRBV6-4	TRBJ2-2	TRBD2	15	CASSETGLASGELFF
TRBV9	TRBJ1-2	-	12	CASSGGGSGYTF
TRBV18	TRBJ2-5	-	16	CASSPPGVTYQETQYF
TRBV18	TRBJ2-2	TRBD2	18	CASSRTSGGRKNTGELFF
TRBV10-2	TRBJ2-2	-	17	CASSESPFLGATGELFF
TRBV7-6	TRBJ2-5	-	13	CASSLWGDETQYF
TRBV7-2	TRBJ2-5	-	12	CASRGSGETQYF
TRBV9	TRBJ2-5	-	14	CASSVEEAQETQYF
TRBV5-6	TRBJ2-3	TRBD1	15	CASSWDRVGTDTQYF
TRBV28	TRBJ2-5	-	14	CASSPDTNVETQYF
TRBV7-7	TRBJ2-2	TRBD1	15	CASSPGTVSTGELFF
TRBV9	TRBJ1-2	TRBD1	16	CASSVPGTDTLRGYTF
TRBV27	TRBJ1-5	TRBD1	15	CASSPTGSSNQPQHF
TRBV11-1	TRBJ2-2	TRBD1	16	CASSRSGTGLPGELFF
TRBV4-2	TRBJ1-4	-	16	CASSLRKTGANEKLFF
TRBV6-5	TRBJ2-1	TRBD2	15	CASSRGLAGGNEQFF
TRBV7-2	TRBJ1-5	TRBD1	15	CASSPDRTGRQPQHF
TRBV4-1	TRBJ2-1	TRBD1	16	CASSQLDRGGYNEQFF
TRBV27	TRBJ2-3	TRBD2	20	CASSLEKGSTSGGITDTQYF
TRBV2	TRBJ2-4	-	16	CASSEEGWAPGDIQYF
TRBV10-1	TRBJ2-4	TRBD2	15	CASSPGGIAKNIQYF
TRBV28	TRBJ1-4	-	15	CASSFFSATNEKLFF
TRBV7-2	TRBJ1-3	-	15	CASSPNGGVGNTIYF
TRBV28	TRBJ1-1	TRBD1	12	CATSTGPREAFF
TRBV6-1	TRBJ1-6	TRBD1	14	CASREGTGGSPLHF
TRBV29-1	TRBJ2-1	-	14	CSVAITGYFNEQFF
TRBV5-1	TRBJ1-2	-	18	CASSLAQGGDPLWRGYTF
TRBV28	TRBJ1-2	TRBD1	16	CATSTGGSEGNYGYTF
TRBV6-6	TRBJ2-1	-	14	CASSYLDSYNEQFF
TRBV6-6	TRBJ1-2	-	12	CASIGSGYGYTF
TRBV28	TRBJ2-6	TRBD1	14	CATTGVPGANVLTF
TRBV2	TRBJ2-3	TRBD1	15	CASMRDRASTDTQYF
TRBV11-2	TRBJ2-2	-	12	CASSSGITELFF